This T cell receptor (beta chain) originates from a study of cytomegalovirus exposure and HLA in healthy donors. As regards this clone: Its matching antigen is unknown.

The PCR employed 60 Vbeta primers together with 13 Jbeta primers. Repertoires were generated with immunoSEQ multiplex PCR, while TCRdb's copy carries only in-frame clones and drops some. The sample lists about 93,000 clones, around 80% seen once, with over 0.5% in the top ten. Study findings and constraints: Donors were assumed by presence/absence analyses to have roughly uniform sequencing depth.

This CDR3 has 13 amino acids. Germline V lookup: CDR1 LNHNV, CDR2 YYDKDF (reference sequence). V gave up 0 bases and J gave up 4 bases, with 3 bases separating them. Healthy people donating bone marrow made up the donors. This TCR was sampled from a man aged 25-40 years in good health and CMV-seronegative. The chain links TRBV15 to TRBJ2-2; unclear D gene. The sequenced sample consisted of PBMCs. Here the CDR3 reads CATSRDLTGELFF. The CDR3 DNA sequence: TGTGCCACCAGCAGAGATCTCACCGGGGAGCTGTTTTTT. Full variable domain (missing parts from reference TRBV15 and TRBJ2-2): DAMVIQNPRYQVTQFGKPVTLSCSQTLNHNVMYWYQQKSSQAPKLLFHYYDKDFNNEADTPDNFQSRRPNTSFCFLDIRSPGLGDTAMYLCATSRDLTGELFFGEGSRLTVL.